This T cell receptor (beta chain) was recovered during a study of T cell clones after liver transplantation. Overall study context: TCRbeta sequencing after a pre-transplant mixed lymphocyte reaction identified graft-donor-reactive clones, later tracked in post-transplant blood. Draws occurred before transplant, before withdrawal, and after complete or failed withdrawal. Study-level results: Graft donor-reactive T cells possibly entered the graft instead of undergoing deletion.

Generated by immunoSEQ multiplex PCR, the TCRdb table keeps only in-frame clones and is missing some. The sample includes fewer than 65,000 clones, over 60% of them seen just once. Details on this clone: Its antigen is undetermined.

The CDR3 covers 14 residues. V lost 1 base to trimming and J lost 8 bases, with 12 bases between them. CDR1 SGHDT and CDR2 YYEEEE come from the germline V gene. This receptor was taken from a human patient who received a liver transplant. A share of the T cells may be of graft donor origin. The rearrangement joins TRBV5-6 to TRBJ1-4; TRBD1 might be the D (5 bases). Material: CD4+ T cells from blood, obtained at the 22-month timepoint. CDR3 loop: CASSLLGVGEKLFF. For the CDR3, the DNA is TGTGCCAGCAGCTTGTTAGGGGTAGGGGAAAAACTGTTTTTT.